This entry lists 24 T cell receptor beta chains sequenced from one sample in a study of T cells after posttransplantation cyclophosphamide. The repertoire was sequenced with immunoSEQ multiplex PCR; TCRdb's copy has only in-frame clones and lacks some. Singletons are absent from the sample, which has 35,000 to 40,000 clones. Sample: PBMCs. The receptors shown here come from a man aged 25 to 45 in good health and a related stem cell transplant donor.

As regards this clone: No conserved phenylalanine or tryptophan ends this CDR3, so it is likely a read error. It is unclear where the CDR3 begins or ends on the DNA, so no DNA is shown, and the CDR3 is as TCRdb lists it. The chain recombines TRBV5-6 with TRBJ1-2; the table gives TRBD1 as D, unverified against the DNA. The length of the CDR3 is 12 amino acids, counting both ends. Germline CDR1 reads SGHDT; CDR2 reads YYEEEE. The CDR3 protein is CASSLQGRGNTL.

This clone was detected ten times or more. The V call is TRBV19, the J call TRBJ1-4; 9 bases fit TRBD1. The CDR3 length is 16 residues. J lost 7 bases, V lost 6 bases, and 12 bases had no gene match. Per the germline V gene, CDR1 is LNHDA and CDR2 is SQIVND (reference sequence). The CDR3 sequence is CASRLGQGRAGEKLFF. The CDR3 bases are TGTGCCAGTAGGCTGGGACAGGGCCGGGCAGGTGAAAAACTGTTTTTT.

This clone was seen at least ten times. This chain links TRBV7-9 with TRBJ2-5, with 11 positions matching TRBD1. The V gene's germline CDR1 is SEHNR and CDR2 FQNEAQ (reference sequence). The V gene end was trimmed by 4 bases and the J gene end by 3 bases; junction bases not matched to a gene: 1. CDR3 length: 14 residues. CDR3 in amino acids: CASSSGQGEETQYF. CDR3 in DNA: TGTGCCAGCAGCTCGGGACAGGGGGAAGAGACCCAGTACTTC.

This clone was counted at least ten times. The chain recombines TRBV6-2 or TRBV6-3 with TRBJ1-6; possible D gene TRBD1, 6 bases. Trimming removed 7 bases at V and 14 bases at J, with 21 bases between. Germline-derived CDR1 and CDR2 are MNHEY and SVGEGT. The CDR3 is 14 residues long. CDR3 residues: CASTAGTSPPSLHF. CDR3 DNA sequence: TGTGCCAGCACCGCCGGGACATCCCCCCCATCCCTCCACTTT.

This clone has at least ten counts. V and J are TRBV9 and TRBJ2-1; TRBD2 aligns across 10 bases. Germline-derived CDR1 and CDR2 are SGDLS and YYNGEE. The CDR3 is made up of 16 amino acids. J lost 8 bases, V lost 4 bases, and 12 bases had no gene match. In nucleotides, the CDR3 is TGTGCCAGCAGCCCCCGACTAGCGGGCACGGTGTATGAGCAGTTCTTC. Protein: CASSPRLAGTVYEQFF.

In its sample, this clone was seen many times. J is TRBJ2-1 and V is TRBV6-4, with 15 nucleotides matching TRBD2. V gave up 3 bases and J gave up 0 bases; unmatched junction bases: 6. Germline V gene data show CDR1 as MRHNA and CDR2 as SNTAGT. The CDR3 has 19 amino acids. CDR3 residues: CASSEGLAGGRSSYNEQFF. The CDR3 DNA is TGTGCCAGCAGTGAGGGACTAGCGGGGGGCCGCAGCTCCTACAATGAGCAGTTCTTC.

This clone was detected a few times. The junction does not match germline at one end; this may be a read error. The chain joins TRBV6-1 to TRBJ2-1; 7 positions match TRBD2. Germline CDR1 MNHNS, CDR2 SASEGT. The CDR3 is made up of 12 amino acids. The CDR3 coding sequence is TGCGTGACCCAGCGGGGCCACAATGAGCAGTTCTTC. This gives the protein CVTQRGHNEQFF.

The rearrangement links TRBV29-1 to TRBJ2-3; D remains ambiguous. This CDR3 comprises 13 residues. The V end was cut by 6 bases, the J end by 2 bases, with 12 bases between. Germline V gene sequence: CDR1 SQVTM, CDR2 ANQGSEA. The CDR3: CSVAPILTDTQYF. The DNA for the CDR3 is TGCAGCGTAGCCCCCATCCTCACAGATACGCAGTATTTT.

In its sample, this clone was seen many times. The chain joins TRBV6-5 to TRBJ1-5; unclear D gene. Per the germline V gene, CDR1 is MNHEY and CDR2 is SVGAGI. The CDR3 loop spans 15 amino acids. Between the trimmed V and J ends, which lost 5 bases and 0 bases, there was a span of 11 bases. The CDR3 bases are TGTGCCAGCAGTCCCCGGGTAAATAGCAATCAGCCCCAGCATTTT. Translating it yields CASSPRVNSNQPQHF.

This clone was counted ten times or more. Here the CDR3 DNA reads TGTGCCAGCAGTTTAGATCCAGGGACCTACGAGCAGTACTTC. It encodes CASSLDPGTYEQYF. The rearrangement uses TRBV28 and TRBJ2-7; weak D call: TRBD1 (5 bases). Deletions cut 2 bases from V and 2 bases from J, with 10 bases between. This CDR3 spans 14 amino acids. Germline loops: CDR1 MDHEN, CDR2 SYDVKM.

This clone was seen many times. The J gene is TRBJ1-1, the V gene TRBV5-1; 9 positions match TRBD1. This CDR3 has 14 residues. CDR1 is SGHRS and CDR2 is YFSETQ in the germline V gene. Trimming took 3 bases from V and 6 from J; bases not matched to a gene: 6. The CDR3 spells CASSSGQGFSEAFF. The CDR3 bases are TGCGCCAGCAGCTCGGGACAGGGCTTTTCTGAAGCTTTCTTT.

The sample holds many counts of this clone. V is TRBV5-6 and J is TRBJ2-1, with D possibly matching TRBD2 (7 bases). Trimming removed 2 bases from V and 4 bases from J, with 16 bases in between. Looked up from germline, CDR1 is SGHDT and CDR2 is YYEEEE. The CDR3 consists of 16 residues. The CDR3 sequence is CASSLTGGAGYNEQFF. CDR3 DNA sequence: TGTGCCAGCAGCTTAACTGGGGGGGCCGGGTACAATGAGCAGTTCTTC.

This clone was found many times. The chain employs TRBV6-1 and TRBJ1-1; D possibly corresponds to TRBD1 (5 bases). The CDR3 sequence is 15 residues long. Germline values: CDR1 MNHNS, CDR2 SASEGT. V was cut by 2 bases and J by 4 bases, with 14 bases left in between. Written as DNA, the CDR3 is TGTGCCAGCAGTGAAAAGGGCAGGGTAGGCACTGAAGCTTTCTTT. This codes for CASSEKGRVGTEAFF.

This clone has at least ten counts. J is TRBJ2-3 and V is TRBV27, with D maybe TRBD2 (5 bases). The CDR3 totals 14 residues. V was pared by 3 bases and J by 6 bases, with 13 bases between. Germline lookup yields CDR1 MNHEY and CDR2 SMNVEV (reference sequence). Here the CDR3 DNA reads TGTGCCAGCAGTTTCCACAAAATAGCGGATACGCAGTATTTT. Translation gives CASSFHKIADTQYF.

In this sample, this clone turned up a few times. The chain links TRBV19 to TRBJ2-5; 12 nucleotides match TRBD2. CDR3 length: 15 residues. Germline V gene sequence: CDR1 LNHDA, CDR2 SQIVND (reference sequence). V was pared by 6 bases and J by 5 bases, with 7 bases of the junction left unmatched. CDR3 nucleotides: TGTGCCAGTAGCCCAACTAGCGGGGGGTCGGAGACCCAGTACTTC. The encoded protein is CASSPTSGGSETQYF.

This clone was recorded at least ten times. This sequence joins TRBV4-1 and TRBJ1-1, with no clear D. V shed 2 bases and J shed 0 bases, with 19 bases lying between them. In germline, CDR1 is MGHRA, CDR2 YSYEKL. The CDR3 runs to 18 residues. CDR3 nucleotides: TGCGCCAGCAGCCAATATCCGGGTAGTGATCCCATGAACACTGAAGCTTTCTTT. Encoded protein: CASSQYPGSDPMNTEAFF.

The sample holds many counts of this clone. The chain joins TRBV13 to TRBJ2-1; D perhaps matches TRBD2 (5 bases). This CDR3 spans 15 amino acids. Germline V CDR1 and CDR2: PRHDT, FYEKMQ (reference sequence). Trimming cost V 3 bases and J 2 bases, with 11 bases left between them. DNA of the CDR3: TGTGCCAGCAGCTTCGCGGGTCTTACCTACAATGAGCAGTTCTTC. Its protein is CASSFAGLTYNEQFF.

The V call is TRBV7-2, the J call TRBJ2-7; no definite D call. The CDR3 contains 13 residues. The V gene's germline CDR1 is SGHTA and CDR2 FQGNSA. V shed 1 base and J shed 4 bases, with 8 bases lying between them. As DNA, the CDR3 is TGTGCCAGCAGCTTAGGCTATTTATACGAGCAGTACTTC. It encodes CASSLGYLYEQYF.

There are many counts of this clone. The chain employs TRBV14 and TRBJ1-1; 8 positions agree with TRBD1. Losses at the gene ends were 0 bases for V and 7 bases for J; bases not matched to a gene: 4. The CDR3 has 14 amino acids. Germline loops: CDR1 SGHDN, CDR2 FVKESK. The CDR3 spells CASSQDRGRGEAFF. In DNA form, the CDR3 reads TGTGCCAGCAGCCAAGACAGGGGGCGGGGTGAAGCTTTCTTT.

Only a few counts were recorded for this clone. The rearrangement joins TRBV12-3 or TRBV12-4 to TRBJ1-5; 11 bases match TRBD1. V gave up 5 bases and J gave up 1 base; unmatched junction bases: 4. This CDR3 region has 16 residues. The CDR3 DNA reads TGTGCCAGCAGTACCGGGACAGGGGGAAGCAATCAGCCCCAGCATTTT. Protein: CASSTGTGGSNQPQHF.

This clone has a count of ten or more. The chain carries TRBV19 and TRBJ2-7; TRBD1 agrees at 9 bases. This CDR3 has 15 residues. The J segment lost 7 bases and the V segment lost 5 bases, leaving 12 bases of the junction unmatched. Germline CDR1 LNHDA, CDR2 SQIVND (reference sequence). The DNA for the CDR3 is TGTGCCAGTAGTCTTCCGGGACAGGGTATGGTTGAGCAGTACTTC. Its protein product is CASSLPGQGMVEQYF.

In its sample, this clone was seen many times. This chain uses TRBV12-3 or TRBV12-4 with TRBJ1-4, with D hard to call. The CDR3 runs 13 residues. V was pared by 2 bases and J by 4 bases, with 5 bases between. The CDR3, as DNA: TGTGCCAGCAGTTTACGGGTTAATGAAAAACTGTTTTTT. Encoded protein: CASSLRVNEKLFF.

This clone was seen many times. In DNA form, the CDR3 reads TGTGCCAGCAGCTTGGAGGGGGCTAGCACAGATACGCAGTATTTT. Translation gives CASSLEGASTDTQYF. The chain links TRBV5-4 to TRBJ2-3; TRBD1 agrees at 7 bases. This CDR3 has 15 amino acids. Germline V lookup: CDR1 SGHNT, CDR2 YYREEE (reference sequence). V gave up 0 bases and J gave up 0 bases; unmatched junction bases: 1. The whole variable domain, remainder taken from reference TRBV5-4 and TRBJ2-3, is ETGVTQSPTHLIKTRGQQVTLRCSSQSGHNTVSWYQQALGQGPQFIFQYYREEENGRGNFPPRFSGLQFPNYSSELNVNALELDDSALYLCASSLEGASTDTQYFGPGTRLTVL.

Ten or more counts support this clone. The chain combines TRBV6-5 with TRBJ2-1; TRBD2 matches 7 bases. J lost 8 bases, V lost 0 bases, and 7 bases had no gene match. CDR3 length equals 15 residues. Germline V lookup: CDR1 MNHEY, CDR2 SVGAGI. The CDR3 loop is CASSYSAGDLHEQFF. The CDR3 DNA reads TGTGCCAGCAGTTACTCGGCGGGGGATCTCCATGAGCAGTTCTTC.